This T cell receptor beta chain stems from a study of PD-1 blockade in mismatch repair-deficient tumors. TCRdb's table, derived via immunoSEQ multiplex PCR, lists solely in-frame clones and lacks some. This sample carries over 9,000 clones, about 90% of them seen once, and the ten largest clones take approximately 9.9%. Time point of the sample: roughly 10-day in vitro stimulation with candidate neoantigen peptide 3. Cells were stimulated nine to eleven days with each of 6 or 7 ELISpot-reactive neoantigens. With respect to this clone: Antigen: not known.

Germline CDR1 KGHSH, CDR2 LQKENI. V was pared by 2 bases and J by 1 base, with 9 bases between. The CDR3 runs to 15 residues. V and J are TRBV18 and TRBJ1-3, with a possible D match to TRBD1 (6 bases). The specimen was cells cultured in vitro, collected from a patient treated with pembrolizumab. This receptor was identified in an adult with mismatch repair-deficient cancer. CDR3 loop: CASSPLDSSGNTIYF. DNA of the CDR3: TGTGCCAGCTCACCATTGGACAGTTCTGGAAACACCATATATTTT.